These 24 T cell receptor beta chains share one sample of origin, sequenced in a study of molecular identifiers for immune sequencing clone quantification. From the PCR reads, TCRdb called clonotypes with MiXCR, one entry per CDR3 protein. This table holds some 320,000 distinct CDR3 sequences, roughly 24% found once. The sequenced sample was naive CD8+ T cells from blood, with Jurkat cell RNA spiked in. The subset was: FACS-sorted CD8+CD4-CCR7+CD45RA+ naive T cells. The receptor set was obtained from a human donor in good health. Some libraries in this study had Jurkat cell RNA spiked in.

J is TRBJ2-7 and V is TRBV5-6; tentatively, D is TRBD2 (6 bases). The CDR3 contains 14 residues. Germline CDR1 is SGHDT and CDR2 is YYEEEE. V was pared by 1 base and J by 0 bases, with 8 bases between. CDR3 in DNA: TGTGCCAGCAGCTTGTGGGGGGTCTCCTACGAGCAGTACTTC. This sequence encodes CASSLWGVSYEQYF.

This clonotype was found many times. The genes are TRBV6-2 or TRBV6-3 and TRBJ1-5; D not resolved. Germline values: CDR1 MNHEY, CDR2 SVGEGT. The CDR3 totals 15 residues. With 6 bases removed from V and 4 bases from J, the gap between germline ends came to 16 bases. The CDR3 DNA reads TGTGCCAGCAGCCACTCCGACACGATAAATCAGCCCCAGCATTTT. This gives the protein CASSHSDTINQPQHF.

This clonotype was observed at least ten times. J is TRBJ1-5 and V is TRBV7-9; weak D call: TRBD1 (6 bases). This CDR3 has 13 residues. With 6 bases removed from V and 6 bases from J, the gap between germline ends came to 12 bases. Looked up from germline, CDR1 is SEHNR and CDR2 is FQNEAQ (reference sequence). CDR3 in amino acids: CASSIGGGQPQHF. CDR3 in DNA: TGTGCCAGCAGTATAGGGGGGGGTCAGCCCCAGCATTTT.

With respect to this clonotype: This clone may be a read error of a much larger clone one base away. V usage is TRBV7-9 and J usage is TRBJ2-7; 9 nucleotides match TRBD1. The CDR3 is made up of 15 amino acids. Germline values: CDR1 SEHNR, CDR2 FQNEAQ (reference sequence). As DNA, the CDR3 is TGTGCCAGCAGCGCCGGGACAGGGATGTTCTACGAGCGGTACTTC. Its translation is CASSAGTGMFYERYF.

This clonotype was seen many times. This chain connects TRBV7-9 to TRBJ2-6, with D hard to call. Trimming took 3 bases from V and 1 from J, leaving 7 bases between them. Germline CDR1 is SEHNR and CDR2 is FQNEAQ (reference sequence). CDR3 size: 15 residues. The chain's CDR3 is CASSFIESGANVLTF. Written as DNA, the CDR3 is TGTGCCAGCAGCTTTATTGAGTCTGGGGCCAACGTCCTGACTTTC.

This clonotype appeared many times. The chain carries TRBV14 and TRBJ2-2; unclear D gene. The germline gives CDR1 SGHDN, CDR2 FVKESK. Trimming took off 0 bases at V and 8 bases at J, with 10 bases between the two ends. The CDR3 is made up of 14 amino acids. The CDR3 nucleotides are TGTGCCAGCAGCCAAGATCCCACTCTTGGGGAGCTGTTTTTT. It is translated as CASSQDPTLGELFF.

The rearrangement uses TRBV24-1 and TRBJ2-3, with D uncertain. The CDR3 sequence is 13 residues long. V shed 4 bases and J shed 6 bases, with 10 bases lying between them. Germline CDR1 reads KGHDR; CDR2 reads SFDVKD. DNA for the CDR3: TGTGCCACCAGTGACCTGAGCCAGGATACGCAGTATTTT. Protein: CATSDLSQDTQYF.

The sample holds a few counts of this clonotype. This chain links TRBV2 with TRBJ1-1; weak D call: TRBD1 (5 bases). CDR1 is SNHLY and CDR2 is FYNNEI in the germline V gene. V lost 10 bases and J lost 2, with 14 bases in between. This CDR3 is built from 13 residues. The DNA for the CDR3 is TGTGCCAAGCAGGGCTACACCAACACTGAAGCTTTCTTT. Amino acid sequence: CAKQGYTNTEAFF.

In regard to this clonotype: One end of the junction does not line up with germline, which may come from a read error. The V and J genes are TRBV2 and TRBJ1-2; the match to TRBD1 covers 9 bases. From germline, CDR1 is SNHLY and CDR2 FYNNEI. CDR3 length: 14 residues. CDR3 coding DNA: TGTGCCAGCAGTGAAGCGGGACAGGGCTATGACTACACCTTC. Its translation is CASSEAGQGYDYTF.

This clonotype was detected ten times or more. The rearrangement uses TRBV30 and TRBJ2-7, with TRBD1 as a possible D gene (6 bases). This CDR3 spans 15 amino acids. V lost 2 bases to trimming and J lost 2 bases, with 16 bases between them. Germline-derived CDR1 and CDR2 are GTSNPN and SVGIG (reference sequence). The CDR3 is CAWSHETGRTYEQYF. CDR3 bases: TGTGCCTGGAGTCATGAGACAGGCAGGACCTACGAGCAGTACTTC. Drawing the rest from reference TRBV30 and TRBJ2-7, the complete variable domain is SQTIHQWPATLVQPVGSPLSLECTVEGTSNPNLYWYRQAAGRGLQLLFYSVGIGQISSEVPQNLSASRPQDRQFILSSKKLLLSDSGFYLCAWSHETGRTYEQYFGPGTRLTVT.

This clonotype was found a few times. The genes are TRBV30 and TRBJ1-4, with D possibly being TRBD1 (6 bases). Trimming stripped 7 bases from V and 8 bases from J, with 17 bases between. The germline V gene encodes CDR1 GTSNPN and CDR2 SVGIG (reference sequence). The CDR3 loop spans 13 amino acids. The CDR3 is CAFTDSPAEKLFF. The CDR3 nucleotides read TGTGCCTTCACGGACAGCCCTGCGGAAAAACTGTTTTTT.

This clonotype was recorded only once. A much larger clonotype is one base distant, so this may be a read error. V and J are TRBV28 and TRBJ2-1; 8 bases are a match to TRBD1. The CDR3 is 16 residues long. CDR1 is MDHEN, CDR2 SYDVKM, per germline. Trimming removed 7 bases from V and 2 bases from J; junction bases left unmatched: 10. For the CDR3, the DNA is TGTGCCAGCAACCCCCGCCGGACAGGGCCCTACAATGAGCAGTTCTTC. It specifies CASNPRRTGPYNEQFF.

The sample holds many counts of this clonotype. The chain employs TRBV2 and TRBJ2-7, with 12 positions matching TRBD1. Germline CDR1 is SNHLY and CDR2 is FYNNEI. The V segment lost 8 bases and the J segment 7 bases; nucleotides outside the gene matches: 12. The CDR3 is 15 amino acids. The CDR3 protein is CASLDPGQGAWEQYF. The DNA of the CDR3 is TGTGCCAGCCTAGACCCGGGACAGGGGGCCTGGGAGCAGTACTTC.

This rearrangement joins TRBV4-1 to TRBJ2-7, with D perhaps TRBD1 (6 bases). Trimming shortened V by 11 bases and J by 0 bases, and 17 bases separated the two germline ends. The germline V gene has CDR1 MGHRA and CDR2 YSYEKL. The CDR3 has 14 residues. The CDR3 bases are TGCGCCGGCATACCTACAGGGAGCTCCTACGAGCAGTACTTC. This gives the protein CAGIPTGSSYEQYF.

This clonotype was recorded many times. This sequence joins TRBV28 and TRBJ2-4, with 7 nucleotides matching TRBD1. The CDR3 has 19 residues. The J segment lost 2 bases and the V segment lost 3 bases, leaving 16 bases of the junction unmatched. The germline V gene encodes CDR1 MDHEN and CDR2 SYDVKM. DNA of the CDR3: TGTGCCAGCAGTTTCGACCCCCTGGGTCAGGGGGTGTCCAAAAACATTCAGTACTTC. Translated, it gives CASSFDPLGQGVSKNIQYF.

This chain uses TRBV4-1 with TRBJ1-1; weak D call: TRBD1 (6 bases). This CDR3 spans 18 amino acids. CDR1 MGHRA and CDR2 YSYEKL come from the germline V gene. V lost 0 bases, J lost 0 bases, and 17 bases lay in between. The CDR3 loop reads CASSQDRGGSIMNTEAFF. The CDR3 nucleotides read TGCGCCAGCAGCCAAGATCGGGGGGGCAGCATCATGAACACTGAAGCTTTCTTT.

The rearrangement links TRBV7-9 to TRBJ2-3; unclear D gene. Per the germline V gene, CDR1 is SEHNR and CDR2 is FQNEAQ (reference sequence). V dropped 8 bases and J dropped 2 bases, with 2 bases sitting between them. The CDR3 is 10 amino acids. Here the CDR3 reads CASLTDTQYF. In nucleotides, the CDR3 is TGTGCCAGCCTCACAGATACGCAGTATTTT.

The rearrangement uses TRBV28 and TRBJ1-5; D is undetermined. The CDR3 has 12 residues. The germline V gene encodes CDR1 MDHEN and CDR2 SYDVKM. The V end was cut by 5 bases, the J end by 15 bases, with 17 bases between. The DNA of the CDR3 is TGTGCCAGCAGTCCGCGGGATTTCCCCGGGCATTTT. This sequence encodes CASSPRDFPGHF.

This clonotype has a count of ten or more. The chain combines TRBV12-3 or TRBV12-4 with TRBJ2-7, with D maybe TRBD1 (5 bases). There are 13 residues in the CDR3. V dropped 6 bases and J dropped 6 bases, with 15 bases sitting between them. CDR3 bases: TGTGCCAGCAGGGATTTCAGACAGAGCGAGCAGTACTTC. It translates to CASRDFRQSEQYF.

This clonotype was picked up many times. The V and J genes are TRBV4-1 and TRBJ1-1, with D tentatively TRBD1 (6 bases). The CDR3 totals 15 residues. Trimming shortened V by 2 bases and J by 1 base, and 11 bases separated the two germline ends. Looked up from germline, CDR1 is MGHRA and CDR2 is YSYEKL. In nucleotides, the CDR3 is TGCGCCAGCAGCCAACCGGACAGACCGAACACTGAAGCTTTCTTT. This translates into CASSQPDRPNTEAFF.

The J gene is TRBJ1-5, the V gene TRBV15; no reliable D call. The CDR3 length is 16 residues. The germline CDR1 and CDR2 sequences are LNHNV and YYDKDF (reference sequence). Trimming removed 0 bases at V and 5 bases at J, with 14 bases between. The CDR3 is CATSRDGRALHQPQHF. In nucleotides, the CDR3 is TGTGCCACCAGCAGAGATGGGAGGGCTTTGCATCAGCCCCAGCATTTT.

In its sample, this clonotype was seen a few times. CDR3 amino acids: CAWKEIINQPQHF. For the CDR3, the DNA is TGTGCCTGGAAAGAGATAATCAATCAGCCCCAGCATTTT. The chain is built from TRBV30 and TRBJ1-5, with D unclear. The CDR3 extends over 13 amino acids. V lost 4 bases and J lost 3, with 10 bases in between. In germline, CDR1 is GTSNPN, CDR2 SVGIG (reference sequence).

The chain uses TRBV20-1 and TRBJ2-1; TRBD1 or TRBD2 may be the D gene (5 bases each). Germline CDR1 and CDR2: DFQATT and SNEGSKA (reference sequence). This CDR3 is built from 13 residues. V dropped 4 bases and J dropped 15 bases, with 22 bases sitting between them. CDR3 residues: CSANGAAYNAPFF. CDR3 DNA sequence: TGCAGTGCTAACGGGGCGGCCTACAATGCGCCGTTCTTC.

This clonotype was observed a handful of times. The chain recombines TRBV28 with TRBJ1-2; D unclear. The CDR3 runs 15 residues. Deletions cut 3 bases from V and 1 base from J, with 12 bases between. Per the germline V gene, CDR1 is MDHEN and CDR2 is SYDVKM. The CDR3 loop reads CASSFRELNNYGYTF. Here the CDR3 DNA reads TGTGCCAGCAGTTTTCGCGAACTGAATAACTATGGCTACACCTTC.